Presented here are 25 T cell receptor beta chains from one specimen sequenced in a study of cytomegalovirus exposure and HLA in healthy donors. The repertoire was sequenced with immunoSEQ multiplex PCR; TCRdb's copy has only in-frame clones and lacks some. Among about 97,000 clones listed, roughly 95% were seen once. The sequenced sample consisted of PBMCs. The receptors stem from a woman between 18 and 29 years old in good health and CMV-seronegative.

The V call is TRBV27, the J call TRBJ2-7, with D possibly TRBD1 on 6 matching bases. The V gene's germline CDR1 is MNHEY and CDR2 SMNVEV (reference sequence). The V and J ends lost 3 bases and 0 bases respectively, with 12 bases between them. The CDR3 length is 15 residues. The CDR3 spells CASSFRGALSYEQYF. The CDR3 DNA reads TGTGCCAGCAGTTTCAGGGGCGCCCTCTCCTACGAGCAGTACTTC.

DNA for the CDR3: TGTGCCAGCAGTCTGTATAATTCACCCCTCCACTTT. Protein: CASSLYNSPLHF. This chain connects TRBV27 to TRBJ1-6; D is unresolved. This CDR3 region has 12 residues. Trimming removed 5 bases from V and 4 bases from J, with 3 bases in between. Looked up from germline, CDR1 is MNHEY and CDR2 is SMNVEV (reference sequence).

The CDR3 DNA reads as TGTGCCAGCAGCTTAGCCCTCCTGTCTGGGGCCAACGTCCTGACTTTC. Encoded protein: CASSLALLSGANVLTF. The gene calls are TRBV7-9 and TRBJ2-6; D remains unclear. V was cut by 0 bases and J by 1 base, with 7 bases left in between. The germline gives CDR1 SEHNR, CDR2 FQNEAQ (reference sequence). This CDR3 contains 16 residues.

The chain recombines TRBV4-2 with TRBJ2-7; no reliable D call. Germline CDR1 reads LGHNA; CDR2 reads YNFKEQ. The CDR3 runs to 14 residues. V was cut by 0 bases and J by 6 bases, with 12 bases left in between. The CDR3 DNA reads as TGTGCCAGCAGCCAAGATCAAGGCGTAGCCGAGCAGTACTTC. The encoded protein is CASSQDQGVAEQYF.

CDR3 amino acids: CASSLGGARKETQYF. Written as DNA, the CDR3 is TGCGCCAGCAGCTTGGGGGGCGCCCGGAAAGAGACCCAGTACTTC. This rearrangement joins TRBV5-1 to TRBJ2-5; tentative D call: TRBD1 (5 bases). The V end was cut by 0 bases, the J end by 3 bases, with 12 bases between. Germline lookup yields CDR1 SGHRS and CDR2 YFSETQ. The CDR3 runs 15 residues.

The rearrangement joins TRBV6-5 to TRBJ1-2; 8 bases are shared with TRBD1. This CDR3 region has 12 residues. After removal of 6 bases from V and 8 bases from J, the junction contained 5 bases not matched to a gene. Germline lookup yields CDR1 MNHEY and CDR2 SVGAGI. The CDR3 DNA sequence: TGTGCCAGCAGCCGAGGACAGGGAGGCTACACCTTC. Translating gives CASSRGQGGYTF.

This chain connects TRBV7-2 to TRBJ2-5, with D possibly being TRBD2 (5 bases). This CDR3 region has 14 residues. The ends were cut back, 0 bases at V and 4 bases at J, with 9 bases in the middle. The germline V gene encodes CDR1 SGHTA and CDR2 FQGNSA. CDR3 bases: TGTGCCAGCAGCTTAGCAGCTAGCTTAGAGACCCAGTACTTC. Translating it yields CASSLAASLETQYF.

The rearrangement links TRBV7-2 to TRBJ1-5; TRBD1 is a possible D gene (6 bases). The CDR3 runs 16 residues. V lost 0 bases to trimming and J lost 2 bases, with 11 bases between them. CDR1 is SGHTA, CDR2 FQGNSA, per germline. CDR3 bases: TGTGCCAGCAGCTTAGCGGGCAGGGGAGGCAATCAGCCCCAGCATTTT. Translation: CASSLAGRGGNQPQHF. The complete variable domain, with remaining parts taken from reference TRBV7-2 and TRBJ1-5, reads GAGVSQSPSNKVTEKGKDVELRCDPISGHTALYWYRQSLGQGLEFLIYFQGNSAPDKSGLPSDRFSAERTGGSVSTLTIQRTQQEDSAVYLCASSLAGRGGNQPQHFGDGTRLSIL.

This clone has a single count. The CDR3 is CASSVAEGDTQYF. The CDR3 bases are TGTGCCAGCAGCGTAGCTGAGGGAGATACGCAGTATTTT. The chain recombines TRBV9 with TRBJ2-3; D possibly corresponds to TRBD2 (5 bases). This CDR3 has 13 residues. Germline CDR1 SGDLS, CDR2 YYNGEE. The V gene lost 0 bases and the J gene lost 5 bases, with 7 bases spanning the gap. Looking up the rest from reference TRBV9 and TRBJ2-3 gives the full variable domain: DSGVTQTPKHLITATGQRVTLRCSPRSGDLSVYWYQQSLDQGLQFLIQYYNGEERAKGNILERFSAQQFPDLHSELNLSSLELGDSALYFCASSVAEGDTQYFGPGTRLTVL.

V gene TRBV7-2 combines with J gene TRBJ2-1; possible D gene TRBD2, 6 bases. The germline V gene has CDR1 SGHTA and CDR2 FQGNSA. The germline V and J ends were trimmed by 1 base and 8 bases, with 12 bases remaining between them. This CDR3 has 14 amino acids. The CDR3 DNA reads TGTGCCAGCAGCTTAGGACAACTAGCCCATGAGCAGTTCTTC. Translating gives CASSLGQLAHEQFF.

This clone was counted between two and nine times. V and J are TRBV6-1 and TRBJ2-3, with D tentatively TRBD2 (6 bases). CDR1 and CDR2 (germline): MNHNS, SASEGT. The CDR3 is made up of 15 amino acids. Trimming left V 1 base short and J 6 bases short, with 14 bases between. This CDR3 is CASSEEDGGEDTQYF. CDR3 bases: TGTGCCAGCAGTGAAGAGGATGGAGGGGAGGATACGCAGTATTTT.

The genes are TRBV9 and TRBJ2-7, with 7 bases identical to TRBD1. This CDR3 is 14 amino acids long. After removal of 4 bases from V and 3 bases from J, the junction contained 7 bases not matched to a gene. Looked up from germline, CDR1 is SGDLS and CDR2 is YYNGEE. The CDR3 loop is CASSTGQVNYEQYF. In DNA form, the CDR3 reads TGTGCCAGCAGCACCGGACAGGTAAACTACGAGCAGTACTTC.

The V gene is TRBV9, the J gene TRBJ2-7, with 7 bases identical to TRBD2. V trimming: 3 bases; J trimming: 7 bases; junction bases outside the gene matches: 16. CDR3 size: 16 residues. CDR1 is SGDLS and CDR2 is YYNGEE in the germline V gene. The CDR3 DNA reads TGTGCCAGCAGCGCCCCCCGGGGGGTGGGAGCGGGTGAGCAGTACTTC. It encodes CASSAPRGVGAGEQYF.

This sequence joins TRBV12-5 and TRBJ2-1; 12 nucleotides agree with TRBD2. V was clipped by 6 bases and J by 6 bases; unmatched bases: 6. CDR3 size: 15 residues. Germline V CDR1 and CDR2: LGHNT, FRNRAP. CDR3 nucleotides: TGTGCTAGTGGCCCGAGGACTAGCGGGGTCAATGAGCAGTTCTTC. This gives the protein CASGPRTSGVNEQFF.

This CDR3 reads CASSLNQGAYEQYF. CDR3 sequence (DNA): TGTGCCAGCAGCCTGAACCAGGGGGCTTACGAGCAGTACTTC. This chain uses TRBV5-4 with TRBJ2-7; TRBD1 matches at 8 bases. The germline V gene encodes CDR1 SGHNT and CDR2 YYREEE (reference sequence). The CDR3 length is 14 residues. Trimming removed 4 bases from V and 4 bases from J; junction bases left unmatched: 7.

The chain has TRBV29-1 and TRBJ2-7; 9 bases line up with TRBD2. Germline CDR1 and CDR2: SQVTM and ANQGSEA. After removal of 3 bases from V and 3 bases from J, the junction contained 3 bases not matched to a gene. The length of the CDR3 is 13 residues. CDR3 sequence: CSVEVAGDYEQYF. The CDR3 nucleotides are TGCAGCGTTGAGGTAGCGGGAGACTACGAGCAGTACTTC.

V and J are TRBV4-3 and TRBJ1-2, with 7 bases fitting TRBD1. Germline values: CDR1 LGHNA, CDR2 YSLEER. J was trimmed by 6 bases and V by 3 bases; bases with no gene match: 10. The length of the CDR3 is 15 residues. CDR3 region: CASSQGGQDRDGYTF. CDR3 in DNA: TGCGCCAGCAGCCAGGGCGGACAGGACAGAGATGGCTACACCTTC.

This chain links TRBV5-1 with TRBJ2-7; 9 bases map to TRBD2. The germline V gene has CDR1 SGHRS and CDR2 YFSETQ. This CDR3 has 14 amino acids. J gave up 5 bases and V 2 bases, and 5 bases lay outside the gene matches. The CDR3 reads CASSLSSGSDEQYF. The CDR3 DNA is TGCGCCAGCAGCTTAAGTAGCGGGAGTGACGAGCAGTACTTC.

The chain carries TRBV27 and TRBJ1-4, with D perhaps TRBD1 (6 bases). Germline CDR1 is MNHEY and CDR2 is SMNVEV (reference sequence). CDR3 size: 15 residues. The CDR3 loop reads CATRRGAATNEKLFF. CDR3 nucleotide sequence: TGTGCGACCCGTCGGGGGGCTGCAACTAATGAAAAACTGTTTTTT.

The chain couples TRBV9 to TRBJ1-1, with 12 positions matching TRBD1. Germline V gene data show CDR1 as SGDLS and CDR2 as YYNGEE. V was pared by 0 bases and J by 7 bases, with 4 bases of the junction left unmatched. The CDR3 length is 15 residues. CDR3 DNA sequence: TGTGCCAGCAGCGTAGGGGGACAGGGGGCTGGTGAAGCTTTCTTT. Protein: CASSVGGQGAGEAFF.

The rearrangement links TRBV18 to TRBJ2-7; 9 positions match TRBD1. The CDR3 extends over 14 amino acids. V shed 3 bases, J shed 5 bases, and the junction held 5 bases outside the gene matches. The germline V gene encodes CDR1 KGHSH and CDR2 LQKENI. The CDR3 DNA is TGTGCCAGCTCACCCGGGACAGGGCGAGACGAGCAGTACTTC. This sequence encodes CASSPGTGRDEQYF.

This clone was observed once. The CDR3 reads CAISGGIPNEKLFF. The CDR3 coding sequence is TGTGCCATCAGTGGCGGCATACCTAATGAAAAACTGTTTTTT. This chain connects TRBV10-3 to TRBJ1-4; D is uncertain. This CDR3 contains 14 residues. V was cut by 4 bases and J by 3 bases, with 9 bases left in between. CDR1 and CDR2 from the germline V gene are ENHRY and SYGVKD.

V usage is TRBV12-5 and J usage is TRBJ2-1, with D possibly being TRBD1 (6 bases). From germline, CDR1 is LGHNT and CDR2 FRNRAP. CDR3 length equals 16 residues. The V and J ends lost 4 bases and 0 bases respectively, with 13 bases between them. The CDR3 reads CASGSPRGGSYNEQFF. CDR3 sequence (DNA): TGTGCTAGTGGTTCCCCCAGGGGTGGCTCCTACAATGAGCAGTTCTTC.

V and J are TRBV10-3 and TRBJ2-7; 11 bases agree with TRBD2. J gave up 2 bases and V 2 bases, and 5 bases lay outside the gene matches. This CDR3 is 16 amino acids long. Germline CDR1 ENHRY, CDR2 SYGVKD. The CDR3 nucleotides are TGTGCCATCAGTGAGCTACTAGCGGGAGTAGCCTACGAGCAGTACTTC. As protein: CAISELLAGVAYEQYF.

This clone was seen just once. The CDR3 DNA reads as TGTGCCAGCAGCTTGTCGGCGGGAAAACTGTTTTTT. This sequence encodes CASSLSAGKLFF. J is TRBJ1-4 and V is TRBV5-6, with D unclear. The V gene's germline CDR1 is SGHDT and CDR2 YYEEEE. The CDR3 totals 12 residues. Trimming took 1 base from V and 10 from J, leaving 8 bases between them.